The entry that follows covers one TCR beta chain sequence. Its antigen is still unknown. There are no base qualities to consult, and no much larger clone falls within one base. The sample originates from a study of blood T cell repertoires in COVID-19 (dated by TCRdb to 2020 to 2022). Some background on the complete study: Samples from collaborators originated in the United States, Italy and Spain and spanned both the acute and convalescent phases of COVID-19. The prospective study material was composed of cDNA or gDNA derived from T cells, B-cell-depleted T cells, or PBMCs. The dataset comprised deeply sampled blood TCRbeta repertoires from subjects exposed to, actively infected with, or recovered from COVID-19. The repertoires were made available in a free public database intended to serve as a resource for research on the immune response to SARS-CoV-2. Samples were obtained from the ongoing ImmuneRACE study (first 160 participants) and from 950 to 1,500 subjects provided by 6 global collaborators. Sample metadata almost always included a de-identified subject ID, COVID-19 status, age in years and sex. Where available, HLA class I and class II types were taken from metadata supplied by the sample provider and were not determined by assay-based typing.

TCRbeta CDR3 regions were amplified from genomic DNA using the immunoSEQ Assay, a bias-controlled multiplex PCR. The published analysis was carried out like this. The number of nucleated cells in each sample was estimated by amplification of reference gene primers within the assay. Sequence reads were collapsed and filtered to measure the absolute abundance of every unique TCRbeta CDR3 rearrangement. For each sample, productive Simpson clonality was calculated by taking the square root of Simpson's diversity index across productive rearrangements. Entries here come from immuneACCESS through TCRdb and include only in-frame sequences with V and J called. Some clones fail to appear in such tables; in the studies checked, an unresolved V gene covers under half of the shortfall, and the cause of the remainder is unknown. V and J calls plus clone size are reproduced from that table; the DNA served to infer D and trimming. Here the sample has approximately 170,000 clones; under 80% occur a single time. The top ten clones comprise around 3% of the sample.

Study-wide findings and limitations: How much clinical and demographic metadata was included differed by source and by participant, and the metadata was provided uncurated.

Whole blood was collected in K2EDTA tubes by collaborating institutions according to the institutions' own protocols. For TCRbeta analysis, collaborator samples were shipped as frozen whole blood, as isolated PBMCs, or as DNA extracted from either sample type. V and J are trimmed by 9 bases and 3 bases, and the gene matches miss 12 bases of the junction. The CDR3 goes from the cysteine to the phenylalanine over 15 residues. Of all the DNA, just the CDR3 is kept, 45 bases in frame from base 1. The CDR1 and CDR2 encoded by the germline V gene are SNHLY and FYNNEI. Sequences were obtained from peripheral blood. The TCR was taken from a woman at least 80 years old with acute or convalescent COVID-19. The chain employs TRBV2 and TRBJ2-3, with 7 junctional bases fitting TRBD2. The CDR3 protein is CASRVVRERTDTQYF. DNA sequence: TGTGCCAGTAGGGTTGTGCGGGAGAGGACAGATACGCAGTATTTT.